Below, one T cell receptor beta chain is given with its context. A much larger clone lies a single base off, so this may be a read error. Between the trimmed V and J ends, which lost 6 bases and 9 bases, there was a span of 9 bases. This CDR3 region has 12 residues. Looked up from germline, CDR1 is MNHEY and CDR2 is SVGAGI. Constant-region reverse primers amplified full-length variable regions, followed by semi-nested Nested Universal Primer A PCR. From the 5' RACE reads, TCRdb called clonotypes with MiXCR, one entry per CDR3 protein. The repertoire consists of approximately 40,000 distinct CDR3 sequences, with about 20% occurring once and the leading ten covering around 2.8%. Naive CD4+ T cells were purified with Tregs depleted by CD25.

Sequenced: naive CD4+ T cells sorted from a lymph node. This sample's subset: naive CD4+ T cells, CD4+CD45RA+CD25-. This TCR derives from a female donor with breast cancer. The chain uses TRBV6-5 and TRBJ1-6, with D tentatively TRBD1 (6 bases). CDR3 nucleotides: TGTGCCAGCAGGCAGGACAGTTCACCCCTCCACTTT. It specifies CASRQDSSPLHF.